The T cell receptor (beta chain) described here comes from a study of cytomegalovirus exposure and HLA in healthy donors. Primers included in the PCR were 60 Vbeta and 13 Jbeta primers. Using immunoSEQ multiplex PCR, the repertoire was profiled, and TCRdb retains in-frame clones only, with some absent. The data contain 97,000 or so clones, roughly 77% of them seen just once; the ten biggest clones take up approximately 1.5%. General study findings and limits: In a later analysis, HLA-C alleles had the fewest associated TCRs, DRB1 alleles the most.

Of note for this clone: Its target is unknown.

Sequenced input: PBMCs. The TCR was taken from a man in his forties in good health and CMV-seronegative.

The CDR3 DNA follows: TGTGCCAGCAGCCGGACTGGGGGGATTGGCTACACCTTC. It specifies CASSRTGGIGYTF. The chain recombines TRBV5-6 with TRBJ1-2, with D possibly being TRBD1 (5 bases). There are 13 residues in the CDR3. With 4 bases removed from V and 7 bases from J, the gap between germline ends came to 14 bases. Germline values: CDR1 SGHDT, CDR2 YYEEEE.